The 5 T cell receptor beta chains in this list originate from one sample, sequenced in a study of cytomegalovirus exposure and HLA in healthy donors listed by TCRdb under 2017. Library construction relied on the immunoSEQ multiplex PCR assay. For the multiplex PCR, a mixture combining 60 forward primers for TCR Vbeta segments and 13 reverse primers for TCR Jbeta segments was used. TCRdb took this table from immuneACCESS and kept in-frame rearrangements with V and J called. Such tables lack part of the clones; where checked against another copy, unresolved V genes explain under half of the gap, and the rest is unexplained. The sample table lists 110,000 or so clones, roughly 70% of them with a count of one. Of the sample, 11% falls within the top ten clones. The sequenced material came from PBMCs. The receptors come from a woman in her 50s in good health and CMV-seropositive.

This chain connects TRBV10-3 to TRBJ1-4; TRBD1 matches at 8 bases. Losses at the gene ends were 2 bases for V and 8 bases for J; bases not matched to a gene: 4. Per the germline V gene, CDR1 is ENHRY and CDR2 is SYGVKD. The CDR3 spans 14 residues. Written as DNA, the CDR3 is TGTGCCATCAGTGAGCCGACAGGGGAAGAAAAACTGTTTTTT. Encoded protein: CAISEPTGEEKLFF.

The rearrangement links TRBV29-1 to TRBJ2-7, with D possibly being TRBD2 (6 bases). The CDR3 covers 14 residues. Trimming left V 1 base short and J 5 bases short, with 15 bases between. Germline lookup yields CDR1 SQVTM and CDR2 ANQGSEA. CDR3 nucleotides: TGCAGCGTTGAAGGGGGGACGGGCGGGGACGAGCAGTACTTC. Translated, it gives CSVEGGTGGDEQYF.

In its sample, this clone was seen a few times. The CDR3 region is CASSLELAGHTDTQYF. CDR3 DNA sequence: TGTGCCAGCAGCTTGGAGCTAGCGGGGCACACAGATACGCAGTATTTT. The chain is built from TRBV5-6 and TRBJ2-3, with TRBD2 identical over 9 bases. The V and J ends lost 0 bases and 2 bases, in that order; junction bases with no gene match: 4. This CDR3 spans 16 amino acids. Germline CDR1 is SGHDT and CDR2 is YYEEEE.

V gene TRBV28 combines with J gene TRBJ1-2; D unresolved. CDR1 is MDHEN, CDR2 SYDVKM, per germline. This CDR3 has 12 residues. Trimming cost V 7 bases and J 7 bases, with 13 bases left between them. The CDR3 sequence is CASTRYESGYTF. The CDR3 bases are TGTGCCAGCACCAGGTATGAGTCTGGCTACACCTTC.

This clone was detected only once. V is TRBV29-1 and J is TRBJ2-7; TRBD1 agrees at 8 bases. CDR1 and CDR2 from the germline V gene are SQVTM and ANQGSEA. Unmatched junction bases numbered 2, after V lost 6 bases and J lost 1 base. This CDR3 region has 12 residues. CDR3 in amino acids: CSVGQGSYEQYF. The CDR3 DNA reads TGCAGCGTAGGACAGGGTTCCTACGAGCAGTACTTC.